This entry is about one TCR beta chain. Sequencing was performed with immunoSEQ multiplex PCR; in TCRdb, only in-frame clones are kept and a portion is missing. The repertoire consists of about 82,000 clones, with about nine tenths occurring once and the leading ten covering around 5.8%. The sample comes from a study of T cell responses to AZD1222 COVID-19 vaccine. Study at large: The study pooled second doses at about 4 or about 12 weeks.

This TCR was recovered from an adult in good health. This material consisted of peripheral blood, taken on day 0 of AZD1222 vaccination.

The CDR3 DNA sequence: TGTGCCAGCAGCCCGCGAAACAGGGTCGGGACTGAAGCTTTCTTT. Translation gives CASSPRNRVGTEAFF. The chain joins TRBV3-1 (or the pseudogene TRBV3-2) to TRBJ1-1; D might be TRBD1 (6 bases). V was trimmed by 4 bases and J by 5 bases, leaving 17 bases between them. Germline V gene data show CDR1 as LGHDT and CDR2 as YNNKEL (reference sequence). This CDR3 is built from 15 residues.